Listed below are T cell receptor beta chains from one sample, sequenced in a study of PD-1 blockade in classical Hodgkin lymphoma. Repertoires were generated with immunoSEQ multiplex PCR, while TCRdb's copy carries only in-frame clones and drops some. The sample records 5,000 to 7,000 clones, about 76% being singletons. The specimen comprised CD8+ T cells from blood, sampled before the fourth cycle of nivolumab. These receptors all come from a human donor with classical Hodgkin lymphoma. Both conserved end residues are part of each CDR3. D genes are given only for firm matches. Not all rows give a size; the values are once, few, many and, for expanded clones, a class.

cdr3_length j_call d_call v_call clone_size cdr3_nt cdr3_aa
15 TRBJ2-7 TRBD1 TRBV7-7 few TGTGCCAGCAGCGAGGGGGCAGGGAGCTCCTACGAGCAGTACTTC CASSEGAGSSYEQYF
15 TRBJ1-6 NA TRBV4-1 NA TGCGCCAGCAGCGATCAGCAGGACGGTTATTCACCCCTCCACTTT CASSDQQDGYSPLHF
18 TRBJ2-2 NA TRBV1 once TGCACCAGCAGCCAAGACCCGGCACAGGTCGGGGCTACCGGGGAGCTGTTTTTT CTSSQDPAQVGATGELFF
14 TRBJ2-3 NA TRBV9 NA TGTGCCAGCAGCCCATATGGGCTCACAGATACGCAGTATTTT CASSPYGLTDTQYF
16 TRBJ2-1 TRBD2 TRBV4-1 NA TGCGCCAGCAGCCCCGTTGGCGGGGGACGTTTAGATGAGCAGTTCTTC CASSPVGGGRLDEQFF
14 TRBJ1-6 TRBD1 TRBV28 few TGTGCCAGCAGCTTAATAGGGGGCGATTCACCCCTCCACTTT CASSLIGGDSPLHF
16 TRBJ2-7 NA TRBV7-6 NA TGTGCCAGCACCACCTACGAGGCAAGCCCTTTCTACGAGCAGTACTTC CASTTYEASPFYEQYF
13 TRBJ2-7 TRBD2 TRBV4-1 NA TGCGCCAGCAGCCAAGATGGATGGGGGGGGAAGTACTTC CASSQDGWGGKYF
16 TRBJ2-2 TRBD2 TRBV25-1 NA TGTGCCAGCAGTGGAGTAGCGGGAGGGGTCACCGGGGAGCTGTTTTTT CASSGVAGGVTGELFF
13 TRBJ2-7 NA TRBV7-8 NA TGTGCCAGCAGCCCCGTGGAGGACTACGAGCAGTACTTC CASSPVEDYEQYF
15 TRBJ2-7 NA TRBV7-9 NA TGTGCCAGCAGCCCCCGGGACGGGTACTCCTACGAGCAGTACTTC CASSPRDGYSYEQYF
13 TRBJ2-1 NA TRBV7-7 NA TGTGCCAGCAGCTTATCTGCCTACAATGAGCAGTTCTTC CASSLSAYNEQFF
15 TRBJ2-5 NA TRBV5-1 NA TGCGCCAGCAGCTTGGTATCAGGGAACCAAGAGACCCAGTACTTC CASSLVSGNQETQYF
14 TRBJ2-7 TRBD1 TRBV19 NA TGTGCCACCTCCTGGACAGGGAATATGTACGAGCAGTACTTC CATSWTGNMYEQYF
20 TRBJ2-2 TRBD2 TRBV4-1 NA TGCGCCAGCAGGCGAGAGCAGGGAGGAATTGAGCGGGGTCGGACCGGGGAGCTGTTTTTT CASRREQGGIERGRTGELFF
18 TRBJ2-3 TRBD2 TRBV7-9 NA TGTGCCAGCAGCTTACTTAGCGGGGACAAGTCTAGCACAGATACGCAGTATTTT CASSLLSGDKSSTDTQYF
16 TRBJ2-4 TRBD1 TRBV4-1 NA TGCGCCAGCAGCCGAGAGACAGGGTTGGATGTGAACATTCAGTACTTC CASSRETGLDVNIQYF
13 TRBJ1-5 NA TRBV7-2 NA TGTGCCAGCAGCTACGGGGGTACTCAGCCCCAGCATTTT CASSYGGTQPQHF
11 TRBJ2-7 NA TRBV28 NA TGTGCCAGCAGTGGTGGCTACGAGCAGTACTTC CASSGGYEQYF
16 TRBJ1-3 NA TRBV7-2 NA TGTGCCAGCAGCTTAGGTTCGGAGGTCTCTGGAAACACCATATATTTT CASSLGSEVSGNTIYF
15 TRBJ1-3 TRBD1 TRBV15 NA TGTGCCACCAGCAGGGACAGGGGGCACGGAAACACCATATATTTT CATSRDRGHGNTIYF
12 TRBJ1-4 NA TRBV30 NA TGTGCCTGGAGCCTTCTTGACGAAAAACTGTTTTTT CAWSLLDEKLFF
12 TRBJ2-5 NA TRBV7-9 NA TGTGCCAGCAGCCATTTAGCGGAGACCCAGTACTTC CASSHLAETQYF
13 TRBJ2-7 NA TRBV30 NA TGTGCCCAGGGGATCACAGGGTGGGGCGAGCAGTACTTC CAQGITGWGEQYF
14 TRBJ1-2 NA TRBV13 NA TGTGCCAGCAGTTTGGCGAAATCACTCGGTGGCTACACCTTC CASSLAKSLGGYTF
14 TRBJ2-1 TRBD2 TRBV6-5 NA TGTGCCAGCAGTACCGGGGGACTAGCCTATGAGCAGTTCTTC CASSTGGLAYEQFF
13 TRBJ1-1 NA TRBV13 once TGTGCCAGCAGCTTGAACGTATACACTGAAGCTTTCTTT CASSLNVYTEAFF
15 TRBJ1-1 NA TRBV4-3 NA TGCGCCAGCAGCCAAGCCCTTGAAGGGTCCACTGAAGCTTTCTTT CASSQALEGSTEAFF
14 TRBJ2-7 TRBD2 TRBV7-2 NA TGTGCCAGCAGCCCAAGCGGGGGATACCTCGAGCAGTACTTC CASSPSGGYLEQYF
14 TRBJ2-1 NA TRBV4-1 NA TGCGCCAGCAGCCATAGTGACGGGGTGGATGAGCAGTTCTTC CASSHSDGVDEQFF
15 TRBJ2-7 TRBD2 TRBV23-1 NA TGCGCCAGCAGTCAATCCGGGAGGACAACCTACGAGCAGTACTTC CASSQSGRTTYEQYF
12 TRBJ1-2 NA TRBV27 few TGTGCCAGCAGTTTCGGAGGCGATGGCTACACCTTC CASSFGGDGYTF
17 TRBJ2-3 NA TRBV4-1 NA TGCGCCAGCACCCGTTCTTACCCCGAGGCTCCCACAGATACGCAGTATTTT CASTRSYPEAPTDTQYF